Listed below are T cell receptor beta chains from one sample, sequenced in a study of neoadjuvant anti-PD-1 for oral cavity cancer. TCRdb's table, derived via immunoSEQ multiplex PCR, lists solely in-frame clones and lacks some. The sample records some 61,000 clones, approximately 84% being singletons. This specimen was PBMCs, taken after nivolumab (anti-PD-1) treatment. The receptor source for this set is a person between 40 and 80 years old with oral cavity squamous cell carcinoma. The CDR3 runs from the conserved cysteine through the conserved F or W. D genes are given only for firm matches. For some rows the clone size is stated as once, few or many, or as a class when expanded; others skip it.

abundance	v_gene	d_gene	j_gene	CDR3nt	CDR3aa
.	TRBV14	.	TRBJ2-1	TGTGCCAGCAGCCAAGAACTCCCCCTTGCTGAGCAGTTCTTC	CASSQELPLAEQFF
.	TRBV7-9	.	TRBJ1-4	TGTGCCAGCAGTCCCGCTGTGCTTAATGAAAAACTGTTTTTT	CASSPAVLNEKLFF
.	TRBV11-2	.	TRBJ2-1	TGTGCCAGCAGCTTAGCCCCCTACAATGAGCAGTTCTTC	CASSLAPYNEQFF
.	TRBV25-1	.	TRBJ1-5	TGTGCCAGCAGTGAACGGAGGGGAGATCAGCCCCAGCATTTT	CASSERRGDQPQHF
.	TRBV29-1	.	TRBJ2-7	TGCAGCGTCTGGGACAACCCCTACGAGCAGTACTTC	CSVWDNPYEQYF
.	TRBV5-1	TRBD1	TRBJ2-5	TGCGCCAGCAGCGCTCAGGGGGCGCTGGGGGAGACCCAGTACTTC	CASSAQGALGETQYF
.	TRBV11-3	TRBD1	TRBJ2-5	TGTGCCAGCAGCTTGTCGGGACAGGGGATGACCCAGTACTTC	CASSLSGQGMTQYF
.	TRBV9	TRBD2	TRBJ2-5	TGTGCCAGCAGCCCTTTAGCGGGACCCAGGACCCAGTACTTC	CASSPLAGPRTQYF
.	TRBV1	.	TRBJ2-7	TGCACCAGCAGCCCCCACCCGGGTGGGGTAGTCTACGAGCAGTACTTC	CTSSPHPGGVVYEQYF
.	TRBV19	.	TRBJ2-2	TGTGCCAGTACGACAGGCGGGAACACCGGGGAGCTGTTTTTT	CASTTGGNTGELFF
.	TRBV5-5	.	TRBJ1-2	TGTGCCAGCAGGGATGACGAGTTCGGAGGCTACACCTTC	CASRDDEFGGYTF
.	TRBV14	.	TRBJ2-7	TGTGCCAGCAGCCCCCCTAGAGGAGGGGCCATCGCCTCCTTCTACGAGCAGTACTTC	CASSPPRGGAIASFYEQYF
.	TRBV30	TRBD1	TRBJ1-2	TGTGCCTGGAGCCTATACAGGGGAAGTGAACGTGGCTACACCTTC	CAWSLYRGSERGYTF
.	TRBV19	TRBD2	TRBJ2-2	TGTGCCAGTAGATCGCGGGAGGCCGGGGAGCTGTTTTTT	CASRSREAGELFF
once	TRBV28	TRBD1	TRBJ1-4	TGTGCCAGCAGGCAGGGGGACGAAAAACTGTTTTTT	CASRQGDEKLFF
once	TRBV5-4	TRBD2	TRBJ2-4	TGTGCCAGCAGCTTGGGGAGCGGGAGAGGGGCCAAAAACATTCAGTACTTC	CASSLGSGRGAKNIQYF
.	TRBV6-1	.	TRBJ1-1	TGTGCCAGCAGCCTAGTGACAGGATTTACTGAAGCTTTCTTT	CASSLVTGFTEAFF
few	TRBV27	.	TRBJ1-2	TGTGCCAGTTCGGCAGGTCCAGCCTATGGCTACACCTTC	CASSAGPAYGYTF
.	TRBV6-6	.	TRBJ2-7	TGTGCCAGCTCCGACAGGACAGAGAAGCCCTACGAGCAGTACTTC	CASSDRTEKPYEQYF
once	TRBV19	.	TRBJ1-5	TGTGCCAGTAGTATATCGTGGCAGCCCCAGCATTTT	CASSISWQPQHF
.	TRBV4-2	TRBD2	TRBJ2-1	TGTGCCAGCAGCCAAGATTGGGGGGGGGTCTCCTACAATGAGCAGTTCTTC	CASSQDWGGVSYNEQFF
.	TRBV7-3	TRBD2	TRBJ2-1	TGTGCCAGCAGCCCCCCAGGGCGGGAGATGCCTGAGCAGTTCTTC	CASSPPGREMPEQFF
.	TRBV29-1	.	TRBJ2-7	TGCAGCGTTGGGGCTACCTACGAGCAGTACTTC	CSVGATYEQYF
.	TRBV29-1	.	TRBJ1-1	TGCAGCGGTAAGCCCAGGGAAGGAGCGAAGAACACTGAAGCTTTCTTT	CSGKPREGAKNTEAFF
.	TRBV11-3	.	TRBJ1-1	TGTGCCAGCAGCGTCAGGGGAAACACTGAAGCTTTCTTT	CASSVRGNTEAFF
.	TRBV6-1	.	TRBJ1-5	TGTGCCAGCAGTGAAATAGGCAGGGACCAGCCCCAGCATTTT	CASSEIGRDQPQHF
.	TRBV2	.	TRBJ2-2	TGTGCCAGCAGGGAGACTCTCACCGGGGAGCTGTTTTTT	CASRETLTGELFF
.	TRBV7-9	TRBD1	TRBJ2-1	TGTGCCAGCAGCTGGGACAGCGGTTCCTACAATGAGCAGTTCTTC	CASSWDSGSYNEQFF
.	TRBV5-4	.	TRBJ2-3	TGTGCCAGCAGCTTTATTTCCACAGATACGCAGTATTTT	CASSFISTDTQYF
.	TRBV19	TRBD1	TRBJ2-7	TGTGCCAGTAGCCTCCTACAGGGGTCCTACGAGCAGTACTTC	CASSLLQGSYEQYF
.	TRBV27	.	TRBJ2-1	TGTGCCAGCAAAGACCCAGACCGCTCCTACAATGAGCAGTTCTTC	CASKDPDRSYNEQFF
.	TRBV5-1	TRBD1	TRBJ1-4	TGCGCCAGCAGCGTAGGACAGGGCTATGAAAAACTGTTTTTT	CASSVGQGYEKLFF
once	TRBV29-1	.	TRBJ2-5	TGCAGCGTTGATTCAGGGGTCGGGAAGACCCAGTACTTC	CSVDSGVGKTQYF
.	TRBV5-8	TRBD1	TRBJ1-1	TGTGCCAGCAGCTTGTACAGGGGGCTAGGTGAAGCTTTCTTT	CASSLYRGLGEAFF
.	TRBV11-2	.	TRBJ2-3	TGTGCCAGCAGCCACGGGAACAGCGACGGCACAGATACGCAGTATTTT	CASSHGNSDGTDTQYF
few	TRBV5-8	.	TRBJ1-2	TGTGCCAGCAGCTTGGGCAAAACCAATGGCTACACCTTC	CASSLGKTNGYTF
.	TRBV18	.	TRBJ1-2	TGTGCCAGCTCACCCCCCGGGAGGGGAGGGAACTATGGCTACACCTTC	CASSPPGRGGNYGYTF
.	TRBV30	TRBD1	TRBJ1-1	TGTGCCTGGAGTCGGGACAGGGGTGAAGCTTTCTTT	CAWSRDRGEAFF
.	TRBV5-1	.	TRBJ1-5	TGCGCCAGCAGCTTCGGGACACATAGCAATCAGCCCCAGCATTTT	CASSFGTHSNQPQHF
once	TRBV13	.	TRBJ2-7	TGTGCCAGCAGGGGGGTTGAGCTCGAGCAGTACTTC	CASRGVELEQYF
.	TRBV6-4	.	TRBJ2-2	TGTGCCACGCGGGCGGGGGCTAACACCGGGGAGCTGTTTTTT	CATRAGANTGELFF
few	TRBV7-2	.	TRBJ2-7	TGTGCCAGCAGCGGGTGGGAACGGAGATACGAGCAGTACTTC	CASSGWERRYEQYF